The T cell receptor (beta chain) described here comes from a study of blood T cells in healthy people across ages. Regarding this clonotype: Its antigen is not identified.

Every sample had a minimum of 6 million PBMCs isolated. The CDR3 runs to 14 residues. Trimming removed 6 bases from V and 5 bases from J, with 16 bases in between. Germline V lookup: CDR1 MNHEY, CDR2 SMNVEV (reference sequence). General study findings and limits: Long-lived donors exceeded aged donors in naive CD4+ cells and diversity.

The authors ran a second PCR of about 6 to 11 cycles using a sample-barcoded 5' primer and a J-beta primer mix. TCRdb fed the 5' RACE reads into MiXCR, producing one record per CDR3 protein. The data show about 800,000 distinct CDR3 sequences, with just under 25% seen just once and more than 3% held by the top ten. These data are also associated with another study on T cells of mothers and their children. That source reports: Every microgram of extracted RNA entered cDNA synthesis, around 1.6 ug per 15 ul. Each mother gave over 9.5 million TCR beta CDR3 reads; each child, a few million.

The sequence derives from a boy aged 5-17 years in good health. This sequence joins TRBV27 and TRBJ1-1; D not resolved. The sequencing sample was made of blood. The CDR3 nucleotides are TGTGCCAGCAGCGTTTGGGTCACGGGAACTGAAGCTTTCTTT. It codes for CASSVWVTGTEAFF.